The next 2 T cell receptor beta chains were all read from a single sample in a study of CD8 T cells in Susac syndrome. About 0.45 to 1 ug RNA was reverse transcribed with random hexamers. Via MiXCR, TCRdb re-called the immunoSEQ multiplex PCR reads, giving one row per CDR3 protein. The table records about 210,000 distinct CDR3 sequences, nearly 97% of them present only once. Sequencing was performed on CD4+ T cells from PBMCs. The source is a human donor with multiple sclerosis.

The V and J genes are TRBV9 and TRBJ2-6; 8 bases map to TRBD1. The CDR3 is made up of 16 amino acids. The V gene end was trimmed by 3 bases and the J gene end by 2 bases; junction bases not matched to a gene: 4. Per the germline V gene, CDR1 is SGDLS and CDR2 is YYNGEE. The CDR3 spells CASSAPDRAGANVLTF. CDR3 DNA sequence: TGTGCCAGCAGCGCCCCGGACAGGGCTGGGGCCAACGTCCTGACTTTC.

The rearrangement joins TRBV20-1 to TRBJ2-5; D uncertain. V lost 3 bases and J 1 base, leaving 3 bases between the germline ends. CDR3 length: 11 residues. The germline V gene has CDR1 DFQATT and CDR2 SNEGSKA (reference sequence). This chain's CDR3 is CSARSQETQYF. The CDR3 nucleotides are TGCAGTGCTAGGAGCCAAGAGACCCAGTACTTC.